This TCR beta chain was documented in a study of T cell responses to AZD1222 COVID-19 vaccine. About this clone: Antigen: not known.

Repertoires were generated with immunoSEQ multiplex PCR, while TCRdb's copy carries only in-frame clones and drops some. Among around 140,000 clones listed, roughly 92% were seen once. Study-wide points: Seropositive at baseline were only a handful of AZD1222 recipients. Donors in the cohort were predominantly white British and more often female, and clonal diversity was possibly underestimated. In all cases, repertoires were sampled only after the peak T cell response. Nearly half of unique spike-specific TCRs reportedly avoided B.1.351 and B.1.1.7 mutated regions.

V shed 7 bases and J 0 bases; nucleotides not matched to a gene: 3. CDR3 length: 14 amino acids. Germline-derived CDR1 and CDR2 are SGHRS and YFSETQ. The V call is TRBV5-1, the J call TRBJ1-4; 7 nucleotides line up with TRBD1. The clonotype originates from an adult who received the AZD1222 COVID-19 vaccine. The sequencing here drew on peripheral blood, taken 28 days after the second AZD1222 dose. In DNA form, the CDR3 reads TGCGCCAGCCGGACAGGTACAACTAATGAAAAACTGTTTTTT. Protein sequence: CASRTGTTNEKLFF.